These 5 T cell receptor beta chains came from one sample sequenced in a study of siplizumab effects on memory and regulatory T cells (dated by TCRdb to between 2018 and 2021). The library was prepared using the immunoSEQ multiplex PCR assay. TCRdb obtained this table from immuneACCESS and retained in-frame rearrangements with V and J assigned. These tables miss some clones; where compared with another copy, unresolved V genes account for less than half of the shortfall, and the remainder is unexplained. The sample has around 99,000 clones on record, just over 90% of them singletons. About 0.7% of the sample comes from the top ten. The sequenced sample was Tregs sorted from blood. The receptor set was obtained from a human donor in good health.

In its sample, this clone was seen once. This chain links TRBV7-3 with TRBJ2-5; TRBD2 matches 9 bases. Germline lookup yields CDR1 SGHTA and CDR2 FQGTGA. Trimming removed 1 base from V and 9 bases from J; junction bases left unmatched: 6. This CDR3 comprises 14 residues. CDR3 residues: CASSLSPLAGSQYF. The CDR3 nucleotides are TGTGCCAGCAGCTTAAGTCCCCTAGCGGGGTCCCAGTACTTC.

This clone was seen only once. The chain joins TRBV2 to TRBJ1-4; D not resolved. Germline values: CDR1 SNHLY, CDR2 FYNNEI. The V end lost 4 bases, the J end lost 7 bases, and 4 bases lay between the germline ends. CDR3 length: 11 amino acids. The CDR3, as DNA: TGTGCCAGCAGTGCGGGTGAAAAACTGTTTTTT. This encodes CASSAGEKLFF.

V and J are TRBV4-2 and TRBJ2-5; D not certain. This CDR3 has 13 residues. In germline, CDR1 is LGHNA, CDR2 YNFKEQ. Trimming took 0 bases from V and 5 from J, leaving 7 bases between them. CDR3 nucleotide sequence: TGTGCCAGCAGCCAAGAGTCCGGGGAGACCCAGTACTTC. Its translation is CASSQESGETQYF.

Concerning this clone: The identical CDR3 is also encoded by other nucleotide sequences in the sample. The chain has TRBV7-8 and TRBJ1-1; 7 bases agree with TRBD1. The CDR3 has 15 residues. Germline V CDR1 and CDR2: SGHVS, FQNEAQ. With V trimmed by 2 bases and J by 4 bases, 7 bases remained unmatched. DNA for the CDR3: TGTGCCAGCAGCTTAAGGGAGGGGGCGGCCACTGAAGCTTTCTTT. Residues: CASSLREGAATEAFF.

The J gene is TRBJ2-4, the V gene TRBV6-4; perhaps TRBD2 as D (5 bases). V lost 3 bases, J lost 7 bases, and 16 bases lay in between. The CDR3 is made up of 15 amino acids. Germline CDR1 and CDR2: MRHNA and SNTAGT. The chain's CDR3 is CASSDEGMRENIQYF. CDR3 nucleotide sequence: TGTGCCAGCAGTGATGAAGGAATGAGGGAGAACATTCAGTACTTC.